Given below is one T cell receptor beta chain in context. Method: immunoSEQ multiplex PCR; TCRdb's copy keeps in-frame clones and lacks some. The table shows around 100,000 clones, with more than 75% occurring only once. The data are from a study of blood T cell repertoires in COVID-19. CDR3 length: 16 amino acids. Germline V CDR1 and CDR2: MGHRA, YSYEKL. Trimming pared 5 bases from V and 3 bases from J, leaving 20 bases between. The sequence came from a man in his forties or fifties with acute or convalescent COVID-19. J is TRBJ2-7 and V is TRBV4-1; maybe TRBD2 (8 bases). The sample taken for sequencing was peripheral blood. CDR3 region: CASSSRGGQKLYEQYF. The CDR3, as DNA: TGCGCCAGCAGCTCACGGGGGGGACAGAAGCTCTACGAGCAGTACTTC.